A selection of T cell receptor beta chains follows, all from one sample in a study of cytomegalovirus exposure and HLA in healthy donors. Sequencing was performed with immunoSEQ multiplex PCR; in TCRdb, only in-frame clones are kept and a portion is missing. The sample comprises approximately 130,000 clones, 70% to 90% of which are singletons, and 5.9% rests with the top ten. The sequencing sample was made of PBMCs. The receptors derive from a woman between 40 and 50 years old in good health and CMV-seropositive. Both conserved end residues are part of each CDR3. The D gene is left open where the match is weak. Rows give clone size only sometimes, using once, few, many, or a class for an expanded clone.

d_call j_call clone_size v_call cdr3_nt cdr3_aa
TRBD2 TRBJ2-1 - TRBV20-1 TGCAGTGCTGGGGGGGACAATGAGCAGTTCTTC CSAGGDNEQFF
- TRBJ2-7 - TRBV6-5 TGTGCCAGCAGGGTGAGTGGGAGACTCTACGAGCAGTACTTC CASRVSGRLYEQYF
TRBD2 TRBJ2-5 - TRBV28 TGTGCCAGCAGTTTAGATCGACTAGCGGGACTGGGAGAGACCCAGTACTTC CASSLDRLAGLGETQYF
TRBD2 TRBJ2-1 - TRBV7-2 TGTGCCAGCAGCTTAGCGTGGACTAGCGGGCGTGAGCAGTTCTTC CASSLAWTSGREQFF
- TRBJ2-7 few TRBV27 TGTGCCAGCAGTCCCGGGAAGACCTACGAGCAGTACTTC CASSPGKTYEQYF
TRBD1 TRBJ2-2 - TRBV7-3 TGTGCCAGCAGCTTACTTTCGACAGGGGTTACCGGGGAGCTGTTTTTT CASSLLSTGVTGELFF
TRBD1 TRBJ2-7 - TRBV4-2 TGTGCCAGCAGCCAAGGGACAGGGGGAGGCGGGAGGCCTACCTACGAGCAGTACTTC CASSQGTGGGGRPTYEQYF
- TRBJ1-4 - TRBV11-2 TGTGCCAGCAGCTTAGAGGGGGGAGGATATAATGAAAAACTGTTTTTT CASSLEGGGYNEKLFF
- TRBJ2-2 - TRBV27 TGTGCCAGCAGCACAACGACCGGGGAGCTGTTTTTT CASSTTTGELFF
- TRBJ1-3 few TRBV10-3 TGTGCCATCAGTGAGTCAACTGGACAGCAAAAGGTTGGAAACACCATATATTTT CAISESTGQQKVGNTIYF
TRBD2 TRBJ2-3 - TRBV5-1 TGCGCCAGCAGCTCCAAAGGTACTAGCGGGAGTCCAGGGGATACGCAGTATTTT CASSSKGTSGSPGDTQYF
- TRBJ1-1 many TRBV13 TGTGCCAGCAGGGGGACGGGGGGCCCCACTGAAGCTTTCTTT CASRGTGGPTEAFF
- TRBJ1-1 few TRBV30 TGTGCCTGGGAACAGGGCTTCAACACTGAAGCTTTCTTT CAWEQGFNTEAFF
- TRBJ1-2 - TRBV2 TGTGCCAGCAGTAGGGGAGGAGGTGCCTATGGCTACACCTTC CASSRGGGAYGYTF
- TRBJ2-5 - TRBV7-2 TGTGCCAGCAGCCTACGGGGGGCCAAAGAGACCCAGTACTTC CASSLRGAKETQYF
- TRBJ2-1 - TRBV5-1 TGCGCCAGCAGCTGGGGGGTCGATGAGCAGTTCTTC CASSWGVDEQFF
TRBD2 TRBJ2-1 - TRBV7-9 TGTGCCAGCAGCGCAGTAGCGGGAGGATCGAGGAATGAGCAGTTCTTC CASSAVAGGSRNEQFF
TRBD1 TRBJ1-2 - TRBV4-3 TGCGCCAGCAGCCAAATAGACAGGGCAGATGGCTACACCTTC CASSQIDRADGYTF
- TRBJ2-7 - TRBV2 TGTGCCAGCAGCGACCCTGGCGGATACTCCTACGAGCAGTACTTC CASSDPGGYSYEQYF
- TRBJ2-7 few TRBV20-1 TGCAGTGCTCGTTCAGCCTACGAGCAGTACTTC CSARSAYEQYF
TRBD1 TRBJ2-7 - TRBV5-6 TGTGCCAGCAGCGATACAGGGGGCTACACCTACGAGCAGTACTTC CASSDTGGYTYEQYF
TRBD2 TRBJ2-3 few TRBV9 TGTGCCAGCAGCGTAGAACTAGCGGGGACCACAGATACGCAGTATTTT CASSVELAGTTDTQYF
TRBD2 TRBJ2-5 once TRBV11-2 TGTGCCAGCAGCTGGGGCGGGAGACAAGAGACCCAGTACTTC CASSWGGRQETQYF
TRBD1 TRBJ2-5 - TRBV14 TGTGCCAGCAGCCAGAACAGGGGAGAGACCCAGTACTTC CASSQNRGETQYF
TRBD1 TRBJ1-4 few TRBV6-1 TGTGCCAGCAGTGCGGGACAGGGTAATGAAAAACTGTTTTTT CASSAGQGNEKLFF
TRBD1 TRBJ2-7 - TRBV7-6 TGTGCCAGCAGCAGCGCTAACAGGGGCGATGCCTACGAGCAGTACTTC CASSSANRGDAYEQYF
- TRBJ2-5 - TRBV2 TGTGCCAGCAGTGAAGGAAGGTCGGGTCTCCCGGGGACCCAGTACTTC CASSEGRSGLPGTQYF
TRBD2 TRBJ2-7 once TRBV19 TGTGCCAGTAGCCTACTTTGGCGGGGGGGAGCCTACGAGCAGTACTTC CASSLLWRGGAYEQYF